This T cell receptor (beta chain) originates from a study of blood T cell repertoires in COVID-19. Cohort 3 recovery required two negative PCRs, clearance, or symptom resolution. Per the original methods: Amplification of reference gene primers was used by the study to estimate nucleated cell counts. The table came from immunoSEQ multiplex PCR; TCRdb's copy has only in-frame clones and leaves some out. That table gives V, J and clone size, and the DNA gave D and trimming. The repertoire includes 250,000 to 350,000 clones, 75% to 90% of them detected once, and about 2.2% sits in the top ten. Germline V lookup: CDR1 SGHRS, CDR2 YFSETQ. Losses at the gene ends were 0 bases for V and 3 bases for J; bases not matched to a gene: 9. This CDR3 has 16 residues.

The source of this sequence is a woman aged 18-29 years who had recovered from COVID-19. This chain connects TRBV5-1 to TRBJ2-7, with 7 bases matching TRBD2. What was sequenced was PBMCs or T cells enriched from blood (not recorded which). The CDR3 spells CASSLDRSGAGYEQYF. The CDR3, as DNA: TGCGCCAGCAGCTTGGATAGGAGCGGGGCCGGCTACGAGCAGTACTTC. Using reference TRBV5-1 and TRBJ2-7 for the parts outside the CDR3, the full variable domain is KAGVTQTPRYLIKTRGQQVTLSCSPISGHRSVSWYQQTPGQGLQFLFEYFSETQRNKGNFPGRFSGRQFSNSRSEMNVSTLELGDSALYLCASSLDRSGAGYEQYFGPGTRLTVT.